This TCR beta chain was captured by sequencing in a study of OX40 agonist ivuxolimab in advanced cancers. Study-wide points: Individuals who were partial responders at 0.1-3.0 mg/kg had clonal expansion that ranked among the lowest. Low normalized clonal expansion also occurred in some nonresponding patients.

Data came from immunoSEQ multiplex PCR; TCRdb stores just in-frame clones and leaves some out. The data contain under 80,000 clones, about four fifths of them singletons. V lost 4 bases to trimming and J lost 5 bases, with 8 bases between them. CDR1 is LNHDA, CDR2 SQIVND, per germline (reference sequence). The CDR3 covers 13 residues. Blood got drawn at baseline, again on cycle 4 day 1, and then on cycle 7 day 1. About this clone: No antigen is known for it.

The TCR comes from an adult with an advanced solid tumor such as melanoma, head and neck, liver or kidney cancer. The sequencing here drew on CD4+ or CD8+ T cells sorted from blood, taken in a trial of the OX40 agonist ivuxolimab. The rearrangement joins TRBV19 to TRBJ1-4; TRBD1 is a possible D gene (5 bases). CDR3 residues: CASSNRDNEKLFF. The DNA of the CDR3 is TGTGCCAGTAGTAACCGGGACAATGAAAAACTGTTTTTT.